This T cell receptor beta chain was sequenced during a study of blood T cells in healthy people across ages. It was with a sample-barcoded 5' primer and a J-beta primer mix that a second PCR of roughly 7 to 12 cycles was run. TCRdb recomputed calls from the 5' RACE reads with MiXCR, one row per CDR3 protein. The table includes approximately 580,000 distinct CDR3 sequences, nearly 25% detected once. V dropped 5 bases and J dropped 1; count of bases not matched to a gene: 13. CDR3 length: 17 residues. Per the germline V gene, CDR1 is SEHNR and CDR2 is FQNEAQ (reference sequence). This clonotype was seen only a few times. Its target is unknown. Study-level findings and limits: A roughly linear fall in TCR beta diversity per million T cells was seen with increasing age.

This sample also appeared in a second study, on T cells of mothers and their children.

The rearrangement links TRBV7-9 to TRBJ2-7; 8 nucleotides agree with TRBD1. The specimen sequenced was blood. The receptor's source is a boy aged 5-17 years in good health. CDR3 bases: TGTGCCAGCAGCCCCCTAACGACAGGGGCGATGTCCTACGAGCAGTACTTC. Its translation is CASSPLTTGAMSYEQYF. The full variable domain, with the rest looked up from reference TRBV7-9 and TRBJ2-7, is DTGVSQNPRHKITKRGQNVTFRCDPISEHNRLYWYRQTLGQGPEFLTYFQNEAQLEKSRLLSDRFSAERPKGSFSTLEIQRTEQGDSAMYLCASSPLTTGAMSYEQYFGPGTRLTVT.